This is a list of T cell receptor beta chains from one sample in a study of neoadjuvant nivolumab and ipilimumab in lung cancer. TCRdb's copy holds only in-frame clones and misses some; the assay was immunoSEQ multiplex PCR. The sample has about 18,000 clones, roughly 79% seen once. Specimen: tumor tissue, collected after neoadjuvant nivolumab, alone or with ipilimumab, at or shortly before surgery. These receptors all stem from an adult with non-small cell lung cancer. The conserved cysteine and the conserved F or W are not part of the CDR3 here. Fields, in order: CDR3 length, V gene, CDR3 protein.

14,TRBV12-5,ASGLVRRGRRTEAF
12,TRBV29-1,SSRSGGSYNEQF
13,TRBV18,ASSPTTSGRYEQY
11,TRBV29-1,SVVVREPHEQY
11,TRBV18,ASSPGQKQPQH
12,TRBV27,ATTGVRGTDTQY
13,TRBV7-6,ASSPRDGLNQPQH
15,TRBV18,ASSPRSGTSGANVLT
16,TRBV18,ASSIRTGHLTNTGELF
9,TRBV20-1,SASRGRGYT
13,TRBV5-1,ASSLETGYGNTIY
12,TRBV19,ASTPNRDNQPQH
11,TRBV7-2,ASSLGWQQPQH
14,TRBV7-8,ASSLAPRNSNQPQH
13,TRBV7-1,ASSLGDRDYYGYT
11,TRBV5-4,ASSQQGANTIY
12,TRBV5-1,ASSAQGGNTEAF
11,TRBV7-3,ASSAPGGSEQY
12,TRBV9,ASSVFSQLDTQY
13,TRBV5-1,ASSLRGADTGELF
14,TRBV18,ASSPTRGATNEKLF
10,TRBV6-5,ASSSQTGELF
13,TRBV19,ASSMGQGAYNEQF
11,TRBV7-2,ASSLGTGVGYT
12,TRBV7-2,ASSLDTGNYGYT
10,TRBV6-1,ASSFLLREQF
9,TRBV20-1,SASYNQPQH
15,TRBV30,AWATPRGLIGANVLT
13,TRBV2,ASSEGGAGRETQY
11,TRBV11-2,ASSPGGNYGYT